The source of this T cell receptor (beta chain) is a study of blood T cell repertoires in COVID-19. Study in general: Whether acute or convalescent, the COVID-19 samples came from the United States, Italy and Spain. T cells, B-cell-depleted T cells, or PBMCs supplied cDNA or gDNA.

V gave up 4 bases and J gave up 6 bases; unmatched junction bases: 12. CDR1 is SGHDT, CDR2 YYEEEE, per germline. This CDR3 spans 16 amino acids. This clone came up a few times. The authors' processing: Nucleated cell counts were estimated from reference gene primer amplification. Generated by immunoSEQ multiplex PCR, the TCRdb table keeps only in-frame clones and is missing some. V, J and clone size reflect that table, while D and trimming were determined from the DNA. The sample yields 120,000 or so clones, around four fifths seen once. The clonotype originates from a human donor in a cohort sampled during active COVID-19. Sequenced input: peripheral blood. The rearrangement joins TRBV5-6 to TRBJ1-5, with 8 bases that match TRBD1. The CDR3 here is CASSPLGQGGGQPQHF. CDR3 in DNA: TGTGCCAGCAGCCCACTTGGACAGGGTGGCGGTCAGCCCCAGCATTTT.